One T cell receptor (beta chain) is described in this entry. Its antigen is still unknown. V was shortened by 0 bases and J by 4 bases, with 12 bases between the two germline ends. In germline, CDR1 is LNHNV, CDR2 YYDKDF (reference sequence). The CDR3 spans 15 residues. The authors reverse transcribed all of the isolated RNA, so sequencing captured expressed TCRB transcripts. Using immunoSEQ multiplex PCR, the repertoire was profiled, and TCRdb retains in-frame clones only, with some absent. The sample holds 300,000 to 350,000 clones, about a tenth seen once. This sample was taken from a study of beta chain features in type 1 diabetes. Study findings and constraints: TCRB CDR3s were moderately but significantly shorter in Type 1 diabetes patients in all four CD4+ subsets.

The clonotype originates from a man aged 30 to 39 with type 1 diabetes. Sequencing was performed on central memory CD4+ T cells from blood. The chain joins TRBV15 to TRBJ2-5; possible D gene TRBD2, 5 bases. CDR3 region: CATSRDQRGGETQYF. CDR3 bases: TGTGCCACCAGCAGAGATCAACGGGGTGGAGAGACCCAGTACTTC.